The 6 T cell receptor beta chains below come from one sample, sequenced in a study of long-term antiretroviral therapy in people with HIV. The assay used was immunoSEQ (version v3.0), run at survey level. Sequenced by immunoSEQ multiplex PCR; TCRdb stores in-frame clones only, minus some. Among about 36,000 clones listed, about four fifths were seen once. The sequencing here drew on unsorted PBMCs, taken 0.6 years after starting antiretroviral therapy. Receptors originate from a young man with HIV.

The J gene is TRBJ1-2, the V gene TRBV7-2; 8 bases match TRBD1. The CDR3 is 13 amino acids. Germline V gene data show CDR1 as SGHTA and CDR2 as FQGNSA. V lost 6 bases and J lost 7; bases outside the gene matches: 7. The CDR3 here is CASRAGGAVGYTF. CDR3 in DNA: TGTGCCAGCAGAGCAGGGGGCGCGGTTGGCTACACCTTC.

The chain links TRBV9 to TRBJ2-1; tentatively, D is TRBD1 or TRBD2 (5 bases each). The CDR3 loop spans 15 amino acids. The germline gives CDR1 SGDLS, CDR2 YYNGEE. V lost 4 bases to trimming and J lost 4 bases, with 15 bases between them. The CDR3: CASSPRGDDYNEQFF. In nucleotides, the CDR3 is TGTGCCAGCAGCCCTCGGGGCGACGATTACAATGAGCAGTTCTTC.

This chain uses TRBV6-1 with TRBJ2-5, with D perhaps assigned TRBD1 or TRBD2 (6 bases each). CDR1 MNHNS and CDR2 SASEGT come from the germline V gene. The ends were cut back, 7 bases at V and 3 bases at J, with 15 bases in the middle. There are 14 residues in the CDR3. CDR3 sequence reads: CASIFWGAKETQYF. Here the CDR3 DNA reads TGTGCCAGCATATTCTGGGGGGCGAAAGAGACCCAGTACTTC.

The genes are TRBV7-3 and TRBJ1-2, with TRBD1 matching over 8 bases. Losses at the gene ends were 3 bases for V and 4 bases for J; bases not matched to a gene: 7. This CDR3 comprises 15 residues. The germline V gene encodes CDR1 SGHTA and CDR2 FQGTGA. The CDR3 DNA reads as TGTGCCAGCAGCTTGACACGACAGGGGCTCTATGGCTACACCTTC. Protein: CASSLTRQGLYGYTF.

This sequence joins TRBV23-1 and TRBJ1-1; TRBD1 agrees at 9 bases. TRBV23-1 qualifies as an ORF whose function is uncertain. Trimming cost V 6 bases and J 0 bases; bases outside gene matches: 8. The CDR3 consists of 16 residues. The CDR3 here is CASSWTGENLNTEAFF. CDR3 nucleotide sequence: TGCGCCAGCAGCTGGACAGGGGAGAACCTGAACACTGAAGCTTTCTTT.

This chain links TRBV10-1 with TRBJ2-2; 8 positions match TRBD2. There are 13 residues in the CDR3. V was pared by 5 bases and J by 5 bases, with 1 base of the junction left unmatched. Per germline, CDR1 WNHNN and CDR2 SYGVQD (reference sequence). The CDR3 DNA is TGCGCCAGCAGTAGCGGGGGAACCGGGGAGCTGTTTTTT. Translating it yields CASSSGGTGELFF.